Following are 9 T cell receptor beta chains from one sample sequenced in a study of shared clonotypes between healthy human individuals. TCRdb keeps only in-frame clones here, not all; method: immunoSEQ multiplex PCR. The sample yields over a million clones, over 95% seen once. Sample: naive CD4+ T cells sorted from blood. Subset specified: CD45RA+ positively selected. The origin of the receptors is a man aged 25-45 years in good health.

This clone was picked up one time. The chain couples TRBV5-1 to TRBJ2-5, with D perhaps TRBD1 (6 bases). V lost 4 bases to trimming and J lost 5 bases, with 18 bases between them. The CDR3 has 15 residues. Germline CDR1 is SGHRS and CDR2 is YFSETQ. The CDR3 region has the DNA TGCGCCAGCAGCCCCTACCAGGGGTTTGGGGAGACCCAGTACTTC. Protein: CASSPYQGFGETQYF.

The chain joins TRBV18 to TRBJ1-1; D gene unclear. The CDR3 is 13 amino acids. Germline CDR1 reads KGHSH; CDR2 reads LQKENI. V was pared by 6 bases and J by 3 bases, with 11 bases between. CDR3 amino acids: CASSLYEHTEAFF. CDR3 coding DNA: TGTGCCAGCTCCTTATATGAGCACACTGAAGCTTTCTTT.

The rearrangement links TRBV18 to TRBJ1-4, with D hard to call. The CDR3 totals 11 residues. Germline-derived CDR1 and CDR2 are KGHSH and LQKENI. With 2 bases removed from V and 6 bases from J, the gap between germline ends came to 1 base. The CDR3 coding sequence is TGTGCCAGCTCACCAGATGAAAAACTGTTTTTT. Its protein is CASSPDEKLFF.

DNA for the CDR3: TGTGCCAGCTCGTCCGCAGATACGCAGTATTTT. Translated: CASSSADTQYF. The chain employs TRBV18 and TRBJ2-3; no clear D gene. The CDR3 spans 11 residues. Germline V gene data show CDR1 as KGHSH and CDR2 as LQKENI. V lost 6 bases to trimming and J lost 4 bases, with 5 bases between them.

This clone has a single count. V usage is TRBV30 and J usage is TRBJ2-1, with 8 nucleotides matching TRBD1. The ends lost 2 bases at V and 2 bases at J; junction bases unmatched: 8. The CDR3 has 16 amino acids. From germline, CDR1 is GTSNPN and CDR2 SVGIG (reference sequence). CDR3 in amino acids: CAWSSHQGAAYNEQFF. DNA of the CDR3: TGTGCCTGGAGTAGCCATCAGGGGGCGGCCTACAATGAGCAGTTCTTC.

This chain connects TRBV6-1 to TRBJ2-1; tentative D call: TRBD1 (6 bases). CDR1 is MNHNS and CDR2 is SASEGT in the germline V gene. The germline V and J ends were trimmed by 10 bases and 0 bases, with 10 bases remaining between them. The length of the CDR3 is 13 residues. In DNA, the CDR3 is TGTGCCACACGACAGGACTCCTACAATGAGCAGTTCTTC. Translated, it gives CATRQDSYNEQFF.

V gene TRBV5-4 combines with J gene TRBJ2-2; 16 nucleotides match TRBD2. The junction had 9 bases not matched to a gene; V was cut back by 0 bases and J by 7 bases. The germline CDR1 and CDR2 sequences are SGHNT and YYREEE (reference sequence). The CDR3 runs to 19 residues. DNA for the CDR3: TGTGCCAGCAGCTTGGGCGGGGGACTAGCGGGAGGGCAGCACGGGGAGCTGTTTTTT. This encodes CASSLGGGLAGGQHGELFF.

The chain is built from TRBV29-1 and TRBJ1-2, with D hard to call. Germline V gene data show CDR1 as SQVTM and CDR2 as ANQGSEA. With 3 bases removed from V and 8 bases from J, the gap between germline ends came to 25 bases. CDR3 length: 16 amino acids. CDR3 sequence reads: CSVESPPSRPNEGYTF. CDR3 nucleotide sequence: TGCAGCGTTGAGTCTCCCCCTAGTAGACCCAACGAAGGCTACACCTTC.

This chain connects TRBV7-9 to TRBJ2-3; D gene ambiguous. Per germline, CDR1 SEHNR and CDR2 FQNEAQ (reference sequence). The CDR3 runs 14 residues. Deletions cut 6 bases from V and 3 bases from J, with 13 bases between. CDR3 sequence (DNA): TGTGCCAGCAGTTCATCGTTCTCTACAGATACGCAGTATTTT. Translated, it gives CASSSSFSTDTQYF.